Detailed here is one T cell receptor (beta chain). Its antigen remains unknown. One end of the junction varies from germline; a read error may be responsible. The PCR contained 60 Vbeta and 13 Jbeta primers. Data came from immunoSEQ multiplex PCR; TCRdb stores just in-frame clones and leaves some out. The table shows approximately 210,000 clones, with roughly 86% occurring only once. These data belong to a study of cytomegalovirus exposure and HLA in healthy donors. Points from the study as a whole: As confirmed in vitro, three CMV-associated chains were specific for CMV antigens. Segments of the TCR beta V type were, in most cases, productive about 90% or about 30% of the time in an earlier analysis. It was assumed in the presence/absence analyses that sequencing depth was roughly uniform across donors.

The CDR3 has 17 residues. CDR1 is SSHAT and CDR2 is FNYEAQ in the germline V gene (reference sequence). This clonotype was obtained from a woman younger than 30 in good health and CMV-seronegative. The V gene is TRBV7-7, the J gene TRBJ2-3; 12 nucleotides line up with TRBD2. The source material was PBMCs. The DNA for the CDR3 is TGTGCTAGCAGCTTAGGACCCACTAGCGGGGGGACAGATACGCAGTATTTT. It is translated as CASSLGPTSGGTDTQYF.